Listed here are 22 T cell receptor beta chains from one sample, sequenced in a study of shared clonotypes between healthy human individuals. Data came from immunoSEQ multiplex PCR; TCRdb stores just in-frame clones and leaves some out. Counted here are 550,000 to 700,000 clones, roughly 73% occurring once; the ten biggest clones make up under 2%. The sample taken for sequencing was memory CD4+ T cells sorted from blood. Subset in this sample: CD45RA-negative fraction. All receptors come from a woman between 25 and 40 years old in good health.

The J gene is TRBJ2-1, the V gene TRBV2; D is possibly TRBD2 (6 bases). Trimming pared 7 bases from V and 0 bases from J, leaving 13 bases between. Germline V gives CDR1 SNHLY, CDR2 FYNNEI. This CDR3 is 15 amino acids long. For the CDR3, the DNA is TGTGCCAGCAAACTAGCATTGAGCTCCTACAATGAGCAGTTCTTC. Translation: CASKLALSSYNEQFF.

This clone is a singleton in its sample. Since a much larger clone is just one base distant, this may be a read error. Other DNA sequences of this sample code for an identical CDR3. The rearrangement links TRBV7-9 to TRBJ2-7, with 11 bases lining up with TRBD2. CDR1 and CDR2 from the germline V gene are SEHNR and FQNEAQ (reference sequence). J gave up 3 bases and V 6 bases, and 4 bases lay outside the gene matches. The CDR3 consists of 14 residues. CDR3 sequence (DNA): TGTGCCAGCAGTCCCGGGACTAGCGGCTACGAGCAGTACTTC. It specifies CASSPGTSGYEQYF.

The chain couples TRBV7-9 to TRBJ2-7; D uncertain. The CDR3 runs 15 residues. Trimming removed 5 bases at V and 5 bases at J, with 19 bases between. Germline CDR1 and CDR2: SEHNR and FQNEAQ (reference sequence). CDR3 sequence: CASSPDTGPQHEQYF. The CDR3 bases are TGTGCCAGCAGCCCCGACACCGGGCCCCAACACGAGCAGTACTTC.

In this sample, this clone turned up a few times. V is TRBV7-8 and J is TRBJ2-7; TRBD1 is a possible D gene (6 bases). V was shortened by 2 bases and J by 4 bases, with 9 bases between the two germline ends. The CDR3 is made up of 13 amino acids. Germline V gene sequence: CDR1 SGHVS, CDR2 FQNEAQ. CDR3 in amino acids: CASSLTGTYEQYF. The CDR3 coding sequence is TGTGCCAGCAGCTTAACGGGGACATACGAGCAGTACTTC.

The chain couples TRBV5-6 to TRBJ2-7; 11 nucleotides line up with TRBD1. The CDR3 consists of 15 residues. Germline assignment: CDR1 SGHDT and CDR2 YYEEEE. Losses at the gene ends were 4 bases for V and 1 base for J; bases not matched to a gene: 4. The CDR3 loop reads CASSPGDRGSYEQYF. The CDR3 DNA sequence: TGTGCCAGCAGCCCGGGGGACAGGGGGTCCTACGAGCAGTACTTC.

In its sample, this clone was seen a few times. V is TRBV2 and J is TRBJ2-5, with D possibly matching TRBD1 (6 bases). Germline values: CDR1 SNHLY, CDR2 FYNNEI. V lost 3 bases and J lost 2, with 13 bases in between. This CDR3 region has 15 residues. The CDR3 loop is CASSEATGFQETQYF. CDR3 DNA sequence: TGTGCCAGCAGTGAGGCAACAGGGTTTCAAGAGACCCAGTACTTC.

J is TRBJ2-3 and V is TRBV18, with TRBD2 matching 8 bases. CDR1 is KGHSH, CDR2 LQKENI, per germline. The CDR3 is 16 residues long. Germline trimming cut 3 bases from V and 6 bases from J; bases unmatched to any gene: 11. CDR3 nucleotides: TGTGCCAGCTCACCCGCCCAGGCGGGAGGATCGGATACGCAGTATTTT. Translating gives CASSPAQAGGSDTQYF. The whole variable domain, filled in from reference TRBV18 and TRBJ2-3, reads NAGVMQNPRHLVRRRGQEARLRCSPMKGHSHVYWYRQLPEEGLKFMVYLQKENIIDESGMPKERFSAEFPKEGPSILRIQQVVRGDSAAYFCASSPAQAGGSDTQYFGPGTRLTVL.

The chain joins TRBV11-2 to TRBJ2-1, with D perhaps TRBD1 (6 bases). The CDR3 consists of 14 residues. V was clipped by 7 bases and J by 0 bases, with 10 bases between them. CDR1 is SGHAT and CDR2 is FQNNGV in the germline V gene. In DNA, the CDR3 is TGTGCCAGCACCCGGGACACCTCCTACAATGAGCAGTTCTTC. Translated: CASTRDTSYNEQFF.

This clone appeared a few times. V is TRBV6-4 and J is TRBJ2-3, with 8 bases identical to TRBD1. This CDR3 is built from 15 residues. Unmatched junction bases numbered 6, after V lost 2 bases and J lost 5 bases. CDR1 is MRHNA and CDR2 is SNTAGT in the germline V gene. This chain's CDR3 is CASSDTGGAGDTQYF. CDR3 sequence (DNA): TGTGCCAGCAGTGACACAGGGGGAGCGGGAGATACGCAGTATTTT.

The chain is built from TRBV2 and TRBJ2-1, with 11 bases fitting TRBD2. The ends lost 7 bases at V and 8 bases at J; junction bases unmatched: 4. Germline CDR1 and CDR2: SNHLY and FYNNEI. This CDR3 is built from 13 residues. The CDR3 is CASTLAGGHEQFF. CDR3 nucleotide sequence: TGTGCCAGCACTTTAGCGGGAGGGCATGAGCAGTTCTTC.

The chain combines TRBV28 with TRBJ1-1; 8 nucleotides align to TRBD1. Germline values: CDR1 MDHEN, CDR2 SYDVKM. Germline trimming cut 4 bases from V and 5 bases from J; bases unmatched to any gene: 6. This CDR3 is 14 amino acids long. CDR3 sequence: CASSSLGDRTEAFF. In DNA form, the CDR3 reads TGTGCCAGCAGTTCCCTAGGGGACAGGACTGAAGCTTTCTTT.

The chain recombines TRBV7-6 with TRBJ2-7; 10 bases are a match to TRBD2. Germline V CDR1 and CDR2: SGHVS, FNYEAQ. V lost 5 bases, J lost 5 bases, and 9 bases stayed unmatched. This CDR3 contains 15 residues. The CDR3 sequence is CASSPAGGSLNEQYF. In nucleotides, the CDR3 is TGTGCCAGCAGCCCAGCGGGAGGGTCTTTAAACGAGCAGTACTTC.

V and J are TRBV28 and TRBJ1-4; D is unclear. Per germline, CDR1 MDHEN and CDR2 SYDVKM. This CDR3 is 14 amino acids long. Trimming shortened V by 7 bases and J by 3 bases, and 12 bases separated the two germline ends. The CDR3 DNA reads TGTGCCAGCACCTTCGGTGGGTCTAATGAAAAACTGTTTTTT. This encodes CASTFGGSNEKLFF.

The genes are TRBV6-5 and TRBJ2-2; maybe TRBD2 (6 bases). Germline-derived CDR1 and CDR2 are MNHEY and SVGAGI. The CDR3 extends over 15 amino acids. V was trimmed by 2 bases and J by 6 bases, leaving 13 bases between them. CDR3 in amino acids: CASSYSRLVSGELFF. DNA for the CDR3: TGTGCCAGCAGTTACAGTCGACTAGTTTCCGGGGAGCTGTTTTTT.

The chain joins TRBV7-9 to TRBJ2-5; D is possibly TRBD1 (6 bases). Between the trimmed V and J ends, which lost 5 bases and 5 bases, there was a span of 18 bases. The length of the CDR3 is 15 residues. The germline gives CDR1 SEHNR, CDR2 FQNEAQ (reference sequence). CDR3 sequence reads: CASSDGQKSWETQYF. Written as DNA, the CDR3 is TGTGCCAGCAGCGACGGACAGAAGTCCTGGGAGACCCAGTACTTC.

This clone was observed a handful of times. This chain joins TRBV7-2 and TRBJ2-1; D is unclear. CDR1 is SGHTA, CDR2 FQGNSA, per germline. V lost 1 base, J lost 0 bases, and 16 bases lay in between. This CDR3 contains 18 residues. CDR3 sequence (DNA): TGTGCCAGCAGCTTAGGGGTAAGCGCCTGGAGCTCCTACAATGAGCAGTTCTTC. Its translation is CASSLGVSAWSSYNEQFF.

This clone was detected once. The rearrangement joins TRBV28 to TRBJ2-7, with TRBD1 matching 7 bases. J was trimmed by 6 bases and V by 5 bases; bases with no gene match: 13. Germline values: CDR1 MDHEN, CDR2 SYDVKM. The CDR3 sequence is 15 residues long. The CDR3 loop is CASSPPARGFGEQYF. DNA for the CDR3: TGTGCCAGCAGTCCCCCCGCCAGGGGGTTTGGCGAGCAGTACTTC.

This clone was detected ten times or more. This chain joins TRBV5-1 and TRBJ2-7; D assignment may be TRBD1 or TRBD2 (5 bases each). The germline gives CDR1 SGHRS, CDR2 YFSETQ. This CDR3 comprises 14 residues. V was clipped by 4 bases and J by 6 bases, with 17 bases between them. CDR3 sequence: CASSTGTVGLEQYF. CDR3 DNA: TGCGCCAGCAGCACCGGGACCGTAGGCCTCGAGCAGTACTTC.

This clone was observed a handful of times. The CDR3 nucleotides are TGTGCCAGCACCTCAGGAGAGGGGGCCACAGATACGCAGTATTTT. Amino acids: CASTSGEGATDTQYF. The V and J genes are TRBV6-1 and TRBJ2-3; 7 bases map to TRBD1. Germline loops: CDR1 MNHNS, CDR2 SASEGT. With 7 bases clipped from V and 2 bases from J, the junction kept 9 bases outside the gene matches. The CDR3 is made up of 15 amino acids.

This clone was recorded a few times. CDR3 region: CATQTETQYF. The DNA of the CDR3 is TGTGCCACCCAAACCGAGACCCAGTACTTC. The chain is built from TRBV28 and TRBJ2-5; the D is unclear. The CDR3 length is 10 residues. Trimming removed 10 bases at V and 5 bases at J, with 8 bases between. From germline, CDR1 is MDHEN and CDR2 SYDVKM.

The chain has TRBV2 and TRBJ1-1; weak D call: TRBD1 (5 bases). There are 15 residues in the CDR3. The ends were cut back, 6 bases at V and 0 bases at J, with 14 bases in the middle. Looked up from germline, CDR1 is SNHLY and CDR2 is FYNNEI. The DNA for the CDR3 is TGTGCCAGCAGGGAGCGGGGGTTCCTGAACACTGAAGCTTTCTTT. It yields the protein CASRERGFLNTEAFF. Variable domain in full (rest from reference TRBV2 and TRBJ1-1): EPEVTQTPSHQVTQMGQEVILRCVPISNHLYFYWYRQILGQKVEFLVSFYNNEISEKSEIFDDQFSVERPDGSNFTLKIRSTKLEDSAMYFCASRERGFLNTEAFFGQGTRLTVV.

CDR3 loop: CASSLMAGVGYEQYF. The CDR3 DNA sequence: TGTGCCAGCAGCTTAATGGCGGGAGTAGGCTACGAGCAGTACTTC. The V call is TRBV7-3, the J call TRBJ2-7; 7 bases are a match to TRBD2. V was pared by 1 base and J by 3 bases, with 6 bases of the junction left unmatched. Germline assignment: CDR1 SGHTA and CDR2 FQGTGA. The CDR3 spans 15 residues.